This paragraph covers one TCR beta chain sequence. No antigen is known for it. Qualities for individual bases were not recorded, and no much larger clone is one base off. This record belongs to a study of blood T cell repertoires in COVID-19 (dated by TCRdb to between 2020 and 2021). Broadly, across the study: Collaborator samples came from the United States, Italy and Spain and covered acute and convalescent phases of COVID-19. The prospective study material was composed of cDNA or gDNA derived from T cells, B-cell-depleted T cells, or PBMCs. Subjects who had been exposed to COVID-19, were actively infected with it, or had recovered from it provided the deeply sampled blood TCRbeta repertoires that made up the dataset. The repertoires were released in a freely available public database intended as a resource for research on the immune response to SARS-CoV-2. The samples were drawn from the first 160 participants of the ongoing ImmuneRACE study and from 1,254 subjects provided by 6 global collaborators. A de-identified subject ID, COVID-19 status, age in years and sex were almost always included in the sample metadata. Where HLA class I and class II types were available, the types were taken from metadata supplied by the sample provider, not from assay-based typing.

General study outcomes and caveats: The amount of clinical and demographic metadata varied by source and participant and was provided uncurated.

CDR3 length: 14 amino acids, cysteine to phenylalanine. The read is trimmed to its CDR3 DNA, 42 bases read in frame from base 1. Trimming removed 4 bases from V and 5 bases from J, leaving 13 bases between the germline ends. CDR1 and CDR2, per the germline V gene, are SGDLS and YYNGEE. TCRbeta CDR3 regions were amplified from genomic DNA using the immunoSEQ Assay, a bias-controlled multiplex PCR. In the paper's pipeline: The number of nucleated cells in each sample was estimated from the amplification of reference gene primers within the assay. To quantify the absolute abundance of each unique TCRbeta CDR3 rearrangement, sequence reads were collapsed and filtered. For each sample, productive Simpson clonality was calculated by taking the square root of Simpson's diversity index across productive rearrangements. TCRdb holds this immuneACCESS table with in-frame rearrangements only. Some clones are missing; in checked studies, unresolved V genes explain under half, and the rest has no known cause. V and J calls plus clone size are reproduced from that table; the DNA served to infer D and trimming. In this sample the table shows 350,000 to 450,000 clones, roughly 90% of which occur a single time. The ten largest clones add up to 7.1% of the sample.

One collaborating source in Seattle enrolled patients while the patients were actively infected and followed the patients over time throughout the course of disease. The collaborating institutions used their own protocols to collect whole blood in K2EDTA tubes. For TCRbeta analysis, collaborator samples were shipped as frozen whole blood, as isolated PBMCs, or as DNA extracted from either sample type. Rearrangement joined TRBV9 to TRBJ1-5, with TRBD1 tentatively as D gene (5 bases match). This sequence originates from a woman aged 55-69 years with COVID-19, enrolled during active disease. Input material: peripheral blood. The CDR3 region reads CASSKGQGDQPQHF. The nucleotide sequence reads as follows: TGTGCCAGCAGCAAGGGGCAGGGCGATCAGCCCCAGCATTTT.